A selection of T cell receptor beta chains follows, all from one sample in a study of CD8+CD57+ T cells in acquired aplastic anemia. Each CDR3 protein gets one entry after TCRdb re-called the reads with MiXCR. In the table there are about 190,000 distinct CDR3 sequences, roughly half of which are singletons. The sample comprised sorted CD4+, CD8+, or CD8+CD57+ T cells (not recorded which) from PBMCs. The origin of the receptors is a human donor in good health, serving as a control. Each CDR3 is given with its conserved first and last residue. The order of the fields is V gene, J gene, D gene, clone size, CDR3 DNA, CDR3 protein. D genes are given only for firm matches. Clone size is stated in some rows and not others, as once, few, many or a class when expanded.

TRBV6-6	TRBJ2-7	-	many	TGTGCCAGCAGCGACCACCCGTGGCTTAGCGGAGCCTACGAGCAGTACTTC	CASSDHPWLSGAYEQYF
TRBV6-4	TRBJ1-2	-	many	TGTGCCAGCAACCAGGGACGTGTGGCCCCAACATGCGGCTACACCTTC	CASNQGRVAPTCGYTF
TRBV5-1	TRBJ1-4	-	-	TGCGCCAGCAGCTTGGATGGTAGGCCTAATGAAAAACCGTTTTTT	CASSLDGRPNEKPFF
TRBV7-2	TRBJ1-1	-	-	TGTGCCAGCAGCTTAGAACAGGGTAGTCACAATGAAGCTTTCTTT	CASSLEQGSHNEAFF
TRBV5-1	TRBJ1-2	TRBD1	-	TGCGCCAGCAGCTTGGGGGGGGGGACAGGGCATGGCTACACCTTC	CASSLGGGTGHGYTF
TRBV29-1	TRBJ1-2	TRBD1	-	TGCAGCACCCGAAGACAGGGCGAGTATGGCTACACCTTC	CSTRRQGEYGYTF
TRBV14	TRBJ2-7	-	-	TGTGCCAGCAGCCAAGATTTCGCACCTTTCTACGAGCAGTACTTC	CASSQDFAPFYEQYF
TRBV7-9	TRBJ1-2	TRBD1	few	TGTGCCAGCCAATCGACAGGGGGCTTCTATGGCTACACCTTC	CASQSTGGFYGYTF
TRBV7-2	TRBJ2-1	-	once	TGTGCCAGCGGATTCAATGAGCAGTTCTTC	CASGFNEQFF
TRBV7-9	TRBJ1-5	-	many	TGTGCCAGCAGCGGAACCGGGAGAACCCCTTTATTT	CASSGTGRTPLF
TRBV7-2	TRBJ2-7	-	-	TGTGCCAGCAGCTTATCATCCGGGACTGGCGAATACGAGCGGTACTTC	CASSLSSGTGEYERYF
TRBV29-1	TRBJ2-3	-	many	TGCAGCGTCCCGCGGGCGGGCAGCACAGATACGCAGTATTTT	CSVPRAGSTDTQYF
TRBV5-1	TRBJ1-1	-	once	TGTGCCAGCAGCTTACCTAGGGGCACTGAAGCTTTCTTT	CASSLPRGTEAFF
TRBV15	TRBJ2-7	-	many	TGTGCCACCAGCAGAGCGGACGGTCCCTACGAGCAGTACTTC	CATSRADGPYEQYF
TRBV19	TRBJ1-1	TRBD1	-	TGTGCCAGTAGCCGACAGGGGGCATTGACTGAAGCTTTCTTT	CASSRQGALTEAFF
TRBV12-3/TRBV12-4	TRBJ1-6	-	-	TGTGCCAGCAGTTGGACAGCCCAGGGGTCACCCCTCCACTTT	CASSWTAQGSPLHF
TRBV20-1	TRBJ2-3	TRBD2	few	TGCAGTGCTAGAGATTCCACCGGACTAGCAACAGATACGCAGTATTTT	CSARDSTGLATDTQYF
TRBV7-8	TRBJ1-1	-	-	TGTGCCAGCAGCCCCCTGAGCACTAGGGGGATGAACACTGAAGCTTTCTTT	CASSPLSTRGMNTEAFF
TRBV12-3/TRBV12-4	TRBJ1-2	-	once	TGTGCCAGCACAAAGGAAGGGGCTGGGAGCTACACCTTC	CASTKEGAGSYTF
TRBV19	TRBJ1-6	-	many	TGTGCCAGTAGGGAGGGGGATTCACCCCTCCACTTT	CASREGDSPLHF
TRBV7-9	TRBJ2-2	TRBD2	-	TGTGCCAGCAGCTCCGTAAGCGGGGGGGACACCGGGGAGCTGTTTTTT	CASSSVSGGDTGELFF
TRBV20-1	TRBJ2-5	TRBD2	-	TGCAGTGCTAGCAGCTTAGCGGGGGGGACCATGCACTTC	CSASSLAGGTMHF
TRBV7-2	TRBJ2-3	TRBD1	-	TGTGCCAGCAGCTTAGTCGGGACAGGAAGCACAGATACGCAGTATTTT	CASSLVGTGSTDTQYF
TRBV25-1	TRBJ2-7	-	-	TGTGCCAGCATGGGTGACCCTTCCTACGAGCAGTACTTC	CASMGDPSYEQYF
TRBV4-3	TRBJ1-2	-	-	TGCGCCAGCAGCCAAGATACCGGTTATGGCTACACCTTC	CASSQDTGYGYTF
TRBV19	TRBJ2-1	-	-	TGTGCCAGTAGGGGAGACTACAATGAGCAGTTCTTC	CASRGDYNEQFF
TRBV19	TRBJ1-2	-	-	TGTGCCAGTACGAGAGGCAGCTCTGGAAACACCTTC	CASTRGSSGNTF
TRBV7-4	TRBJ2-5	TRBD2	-	TGTGCCAGCACCCAGACCGGGACTAGCGGGGGGCCTTCACGGGAGACCCAGTACTTC	CASTQTGTSGGPSRETQYF
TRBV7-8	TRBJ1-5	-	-	TGTGCCAGCAGCGTTTGGGACGGCAATCAGCCCCAGCATTTT	CASSVWDGNQPQHF
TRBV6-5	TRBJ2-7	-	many	TGTGCCAGCAGTTTAGCGGCCGGTTACGAGCAGTACTTC	CASSLAAGYEQYF
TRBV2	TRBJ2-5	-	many	TGTGCCAGCAGTGCTATGCAGGGGTCCTGGGAGACCCAGTACTTC	CASSAMQGSWETQYF
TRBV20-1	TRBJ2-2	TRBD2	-	TGCAGTGCTAGGACTAGCGGGACTCACACCGGGGAGCTGTTTTTT	CSARTSGTHTGELFF
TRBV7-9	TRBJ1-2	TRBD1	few	TGTGCCAGCAGTCAGGACAGGCAATATGGCTACACCTTC	CASSQDRQYGYTF
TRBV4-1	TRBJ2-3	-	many	TGCGCCAGCAGCCAAGGGACGAGAGATACGCAGTATTTT	CASSQGTRDTQYF
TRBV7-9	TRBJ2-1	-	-	TGTGCCAGCAGACCCAGGGGTTCAGGCTACAATGAGCAGTTCTTC	CASRPRGSGYNEQFF
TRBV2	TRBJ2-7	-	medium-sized	TGTGCCAGCAGTGGGGCCTACGAGCAGTACTTC	CASSGAYEQYF
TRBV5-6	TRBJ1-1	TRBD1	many	TGTGCCAGCAGCCCCACAGGGGAAATCATGAACACTGAAGCTTTCTTT	CASSPTGEIMNTEAFF
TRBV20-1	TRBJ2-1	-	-	TGCAGTGCCTTGACCGGGACTGGCTACAATGAGCAGTTCTTC	CSALTGTGYNEQFF
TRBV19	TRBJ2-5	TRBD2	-	TGTGCCAGTAGCGACCGAGGGACTAGCGAAGAGACCCAGTACTTC	CASSDRGTSEETQYF
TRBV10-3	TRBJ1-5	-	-	TGTGCCATCAGTGAGTCCGGCACTAATGATGCACTGTGTAGCAATCAGCCCCAGCATTTT	CAISESGTNDALCSNQPQHF
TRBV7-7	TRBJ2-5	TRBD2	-	TGTGCCAGCAGCTTAGGGCGGGGGGCTCAAGAGACCCAGTACTTC	CASSLGRGAQETQYF
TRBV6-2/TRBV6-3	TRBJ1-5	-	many	TGTGCCAGCAGTTACTCGCGGGACCAGCCCCAACATTTT	CASSYSRDQPQHF
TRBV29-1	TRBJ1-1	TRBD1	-	TGCAGCGTTGGGACAGGGGGACGCACTGAAGCTTTCTTT	CSVGTGGRTEAFF
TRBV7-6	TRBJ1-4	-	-	TGCGCCAGCAGCTTGGGGGGGTCGGCTAATGAAAAACTGTTTTTT	CASSLGGSANEKLFF
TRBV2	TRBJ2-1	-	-	TGTGCCAGCATACGTTGGGGTGTATACAATGAGCAGTTCTTC	CASIRWGVYNEQFF
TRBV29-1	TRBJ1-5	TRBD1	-	TGCAGCGGGGGGACAGTCTATCAGCCCCAGCATTTT	CSGGTVYQPQHF
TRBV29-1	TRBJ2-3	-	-	TGCAGCGTCCTCACAGATACGCAGTATTTT	CSVLTDTQYF
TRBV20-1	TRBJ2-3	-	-	TGCAGTGCTATTCCGCATGGAAAGCTACATTATAGCAATCAGCCCCAGTATTTT	CSAIPHGKLHYSNQPQYF
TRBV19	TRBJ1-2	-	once	TGTGCCAGTAGTGTCCAACGGACAGTTGGCTACACCTTC	CASSVQRTVGYTF
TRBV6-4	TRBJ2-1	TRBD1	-	TGTGCCAGCAGGACCGGGACAGGAGGTTACAATGAGCAGTTCTTC	CASRTGTGGYNEQFF
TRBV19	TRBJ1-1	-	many	TGTGCCAGTAGTCGAAATGCCGGGGCGAACACTGAAGCTTTCTTT	CASSRNAGANTEAFF
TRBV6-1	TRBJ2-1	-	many	TGTGCCAGCAGTGGGAGTCTACTCAGTCAGTTCTTC	CASSGSLLSQFF
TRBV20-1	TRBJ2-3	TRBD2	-	TGCAGTGCTAGAGATGGCGGGGGACGCACGAATACGCAGTATTTT	CSARDGGGRTNTQYF